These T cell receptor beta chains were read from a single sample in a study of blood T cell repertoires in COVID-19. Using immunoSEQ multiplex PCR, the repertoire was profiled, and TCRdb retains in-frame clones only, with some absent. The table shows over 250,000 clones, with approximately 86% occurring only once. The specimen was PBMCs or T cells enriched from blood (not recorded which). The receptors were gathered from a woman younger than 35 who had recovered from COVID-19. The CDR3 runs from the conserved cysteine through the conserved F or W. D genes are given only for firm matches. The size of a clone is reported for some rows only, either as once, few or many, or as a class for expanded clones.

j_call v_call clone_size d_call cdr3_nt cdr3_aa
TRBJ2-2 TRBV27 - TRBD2 TGTGCCAGCGCCGGGGCGGGGGTGTCTGGGGAGCTGTTTTTT CASAGAGVSGELFF
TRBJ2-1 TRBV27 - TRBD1 TGTGCCAGCAAAGGACAGGGGCTCTCCTACAATGAGCAGTTCTTC CASKGQGLSYNEQFF
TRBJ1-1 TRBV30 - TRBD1 TGTGCCTGGAGTGGGGGGACAGGGTATAGCACTGAAGCTTTCTTT CAWSGGTGYSTEAFF
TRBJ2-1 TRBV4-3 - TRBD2 TGCGCCAGCAGCCCGGGACTACCCAATGATGAGCAGTTCTTC CASSPGLPNDEQFF
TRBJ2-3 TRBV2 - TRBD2 TGTGCCAGCAGTGAAGCAGTAGCGGGAGCAGATACGCAGTATTTT CASSEAVAGADTQYF
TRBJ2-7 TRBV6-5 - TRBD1 TGTGCCAGCAGGCAGGGGGCCTACTACGAGCAGTACTTC CASRQGAYYEQYF
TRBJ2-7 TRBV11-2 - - TGTGCCAGCAGCTTAGTACAGGGCTACGAGCAGTACTTC CASSLVQGYEQYF
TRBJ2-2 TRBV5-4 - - TGTGCCAGCAGCCCACTGACAGGCCAGAACACCGGGGAGCTGTTTTTT CASSPLTGQNTGELFF
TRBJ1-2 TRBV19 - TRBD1 TGTGCCAGTAGTCCGGCGGGACAGGGGTTCCGCTATGGCTACACCTTC CASSPAGQGFRYGYTF
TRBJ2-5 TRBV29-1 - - TGCAGCGTAGAAACTAGAGGCGTAGAGACCCAGTACTTC CSVETRGVETQYF
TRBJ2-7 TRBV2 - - TGTGCCAGCAGTGGACCGGGTTTCGAGCAGTACTTC CASSGPGFEQYF
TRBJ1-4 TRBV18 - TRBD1 TGTGCCAGCTCACCGGACAGGGAGAATGAAAAACTGTTTTTT CASSPDRENEKLFF
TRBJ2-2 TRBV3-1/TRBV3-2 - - TGTGCCAGCAGGACTAGGGGCGGCGGGGAGCTGTTTTTT CASRTRGGGELFF
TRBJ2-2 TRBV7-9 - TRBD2 TGTGCCAGCAGTTCATTCGCGGGAGGGAGACCCGGGGAGCTGTTTTTT CASSSFAGGRPGELFF
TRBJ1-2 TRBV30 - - TGTGCCTGGGATCGGGGGGAGGCTGGTGGCTACACCTTC CAWDRGEAGGYTF
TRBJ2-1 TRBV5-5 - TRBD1 TGTGCCAGCAGCCTGGGGTGGGACAGCCCCTACAATGAGCAGTTCTTC CASSLGWDSPYNEQFF
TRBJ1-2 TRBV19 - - TGTGCCAGTAGTATTACCTTCCAGAAGGGGGGCTACACCTTC CASSITFQKGGYTF
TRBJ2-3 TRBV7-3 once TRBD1 TGTGCCAGCAGCTTACAGGGGGCAAGGGATACGCAGTATTTT CASSLQGARDTQYF
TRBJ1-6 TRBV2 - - TGTGCCAGCAGTGAGGGGGCAGGGGCTAATTCACCCCTCCACTTT CASSEGAGANSPLHF
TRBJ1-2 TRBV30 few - TGTGCCTGGAGTGTACAGGGAGACTATGGCTACACCTTC CAWSVQGDYGYTF
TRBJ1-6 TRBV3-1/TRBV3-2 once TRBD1 TGTGCCAGCAGCCAAGTCCTTTCTGGGACAGGGGGTATTTCACCCCTCCACTTT CASSQVLSGTGGISPLHF
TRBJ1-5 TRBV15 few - TGTGCCACCAGCAGAGATGGGGGGGGCGGAGAGCCCCAGCATTTT CATSRDGGGGEPQHF
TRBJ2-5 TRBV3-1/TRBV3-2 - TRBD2 TGTGCCAGCAGCCCACCCGCTTCCAGCGGGGGGTTGGGGGAGACCCAGTACTTC CASSPPASSGGLGETQYF
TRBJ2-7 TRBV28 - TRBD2 TGTGCCAGCAGTTTATCGGGACTAGCGGAGTACGAGCAGTACTTC CASSLSGLAEYEQYF
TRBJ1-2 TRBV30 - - TGTGCCTGGGCAGGGTCCAGGGACTATGGCTACACCTTC CAWAGSRDYGYTF
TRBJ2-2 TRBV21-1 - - TGTGCCAGCAGCAAAGTCGAAGGACTAGCGGGGTACACCGGGGAGCTGTTTTTT CASSKVEGLAGYTGELFF
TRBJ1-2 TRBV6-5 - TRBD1 TGTGCCAGCAGTTACCCAGGGACAGAAGGCTACACCTTC CASSYPGTEGYTF
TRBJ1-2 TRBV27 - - TGTGCCAGCAGTCCCCGGGGGGGATTCTATGGCTACACCTTC CASSPRGGFYGYTF
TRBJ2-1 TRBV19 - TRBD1 TGTGCCAGTAGTATAGGGACAGGGGGTGGGGAGCAGTTCTTC CASSIGTGGGEQFF
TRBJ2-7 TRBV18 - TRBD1 TGTGCCAGCTCACCTAGACAGGGGGCCAACTCCTACGAGCAGTACTTC CASSPRQGANSYEQYF
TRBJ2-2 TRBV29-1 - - TGCAGCGTTGGAAGAGTCACCGGGGAGCTGTTTTTT CSVGRVTGELFF
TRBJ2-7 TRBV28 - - TGTGCCAGCAGTTTGCAGAGGGACACGGGGTACGAGCAGTACTTC CASSLQRDTGYEQYF
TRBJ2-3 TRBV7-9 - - TGTGCCAGCAGCTCACATCTCACAGATACGCAGTATTTT CASSSHLTDTQYF
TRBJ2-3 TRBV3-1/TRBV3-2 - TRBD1 TGTGCCAGCAGCCAAGCCGGACGTAGGGCGGACAGGGGGCACACAGATACGCAGTATTTT CASSQAGRRADRGHTDTQYF
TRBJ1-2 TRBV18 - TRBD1 TGTGCCAGCTCACCACTCCAGGACAGGGGCCTCATGAACTATGGCTACACCTTC CASSPLQDRGLMNYGYTF
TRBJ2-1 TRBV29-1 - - TGCAGCGTTGAAGAGTACGGGGGCTCCTACAATGAGCAGTTCTTC CSVEEYGGSYNEQFF
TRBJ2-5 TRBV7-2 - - TGTGCCAGCAGCGGCCGGGAAGCGCAAGAGACCCAGTACTTC CASSGREAQETQYF
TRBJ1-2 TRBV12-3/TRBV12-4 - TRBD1 TGTGCCAGCAGGAGGGACAGTCCGGATGGCTACACCTTC CASRRDSPDGYTF
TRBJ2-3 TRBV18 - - TGTGCCAGCTCACCACCTTCTAGCGGCACAGATACGCAGTATTTT CASSPPSSGTDTQYF